The entry below describes one T cell receptor (beta chain). Libraries were prepared by immunoSEQ multiplex PCR; TCRdb keeps only in-frame clonotypes and omits some of them. Of 200,000 to 250,000 clones in the sample, around 87% were seen once. This record comes from a study of blood T cell repertoires in COVID-19. The V end was cut by 0 bases, the J end by 0 bases, with 11 bases between. This CDR3 spans 17 amino acids. The germline V gene encodes CDR1 ENHRY and CDR2 SYGVKD. This clonotype originated in a man younger than 40 who had been exposed to COVID-19. V is TRBV10-3 and J is TRBJ2-2, with D possibly TRBD1 on 6 matching bases. Sequenced: PBMCs or T cells enriched from blood (not recorded which). Here the CDR3 reads CAISESLGQANTGELFF. CDR3 bases: TGTGCCATCAGTGAGTCGTTGGGACAAGCGAACACCGGGGAGCTGTTTTTT.